What follows is one T cell receptor (beta chain) and its context. The source of the sample is a study of blood T cell repertoires in COVID-19. TCRdb's copy holds only in-frame clones and misses some; the assay was immunoSEQ multiplex PCR. The sample shows around 140,000 clones, 80% to 85% of them seen only once. The V segment lost 4 bases and the J segment 4 bases; nucleotides outside the gene matches: 9. This CDR3 has 16 amino acids. Looked up from germline, CDR1 is KGHSH and CDR2 is LQKENI. The receptor comes from a human donor in a cohort sampled during active COVID-19. The sequenced sample was peripheral blood. The rearrangement joins TRBV18 to TRBJ2-1; 8 positions agree with TRBD2. CDR3 protein: CASSRAAGVGYNEQFF. In DNA form, the CDR3 reads TGTGCCAGCTCACGAGCAGCGGGAGTTGGGTACAATGAGCAGTTCTTC. Filled out from reference TRBV18 and TRBJ2-1, the complete variable domain reads NAGVMQNPRHLVRRRGQEARLRCSPMKGHSHVYWYRQLPEEGLKFMVYLQKENIIDESGMPKERFSAEFPKEGPSILRIQQVVRGDSAAYFCASSRAAGVGYNEQFFGPGTRLTVL.